Given below is one T cell receptor (beta chain) in context. No antigen is known for it. Generated by immunoSEQ multiplex PCR, the TCRdb table keeps only in-frame clones and is missing some. The table shows 6,000 to 8,000 clones, with roughly 80% occurring only once. The CDR3 extends over 12 amino acids. CDR1 is LNHDA, CDR2 SQIVND, per germline (reference sequence). V was pared by 7 bases and J by 6 bases, with 10 bases between. This record comes from a study of hypomethylating agent response in myelodysplastic syndrome. The study's findings and limits: The MDS versus healthy comparison may be affected by non-age-matched controls. Only approximately twelve patients were analyzed in this small cohort. Across all patients and within response groups, hypomethylating treatment left richness, diversity and clonality without significant change. Whether shared GLIPH2 clusters recognize novel MDS antigens was not confirmed.

The input for sequencing was bone marrow, taken before or after starting hypomethylating agent treatment for myelodysplastic syndrome (not recorded which). The clonotype comes from a human donor with myelodysplastic syndrome. The V gene is TRBV19, the J gene TRBJ1-5, with TRBD1 as a possible D gene (6 bases). DNA of the CDR3: TGTGCCAGTACAGGGGTAGGTCAGCCCCAGCATTTT. Protein: CASTGVGQPQHF.